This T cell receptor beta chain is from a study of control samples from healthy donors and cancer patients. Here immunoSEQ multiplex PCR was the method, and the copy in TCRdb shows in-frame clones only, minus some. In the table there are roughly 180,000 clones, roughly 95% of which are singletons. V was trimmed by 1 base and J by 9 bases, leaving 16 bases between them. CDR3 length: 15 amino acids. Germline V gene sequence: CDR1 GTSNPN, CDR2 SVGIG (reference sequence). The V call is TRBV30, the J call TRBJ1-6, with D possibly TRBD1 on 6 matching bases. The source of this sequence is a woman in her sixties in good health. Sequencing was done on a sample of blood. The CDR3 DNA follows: TGTGCCTGGAGTGCTAAACAGGGTTTGTCTTCACCCCTCCACTTT. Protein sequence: CAWSAKQGLSSPLHF.